The 22 T cell receptor beta chains below all came from one sample that was sequenced in a study of blood T cell repertoires in COVID-19. The table came from immunoSEQ multiplex PCR; TCRdb's copy has only in-frame clones and leaves some out. Of 250,000 to 350,000 clones in the sample, roughly 82% were seen once. The sequenced sample was peripheral blood. The source of these receptors is a woman aged 50 to 65 with acute or convalescent COVID-19.

Notes on this clone: Other DNA sequences in the sample encode the same CDR3. This chain uses TRBV7-3 with TRBJ2-3; TRBD2 matches at 7 bases. The germline gives CDR1 SGHTA, CDR2 FQGTGA. The trim removed 4 bases at V and 3 bases at J, leaving 1 base unmatched. The CDR3 length is 13 residues. Here the CDR3 reads CASSSGGTDTQYF. CDR3 coding DNA: TGTGCCAGCAGCTCCGGGGGGACAGATACGCAGTATTTT.

The chain joins TRBV27 to TRBJ1-2; D may be TRBD1 (6 bases). Per germline, CDR1 MNHEY and CDR2 SMNVEV (reference sequence). The CDR3 runs to 14 residues. Trimming took 2 bases from V and 7 from J, leaving 14 bases between them. The CDR3, as DNA: TGTGCCAGCAGTTTAGGTGGGGGCCTAGGTGGCTACACCTTC. Amino acids: CASSLGGGLGGYTF.

This clone was recorded only once. The V call is TRBV27, the J call TRBJ2-7; 7 bases line up with TRBD2. V lost 5 bases to trimming and J lost 4 bases; unmatched junction nucleotides: 5. CDR3 length equals 13 residues. Germline V gene data show CDR1 as MNHEY and CDR2 as SMNVEV (reference sequence). The CDR3 sequence: CASSVPGRYEQYF. The CDR3 DNA reads as TGTGCCAGCAGTGTCCCCGGGAGGTACGAGCAGTACTTC.

This clone showed up just a few times. The chain links TRBV9 to TRBJ2-7; 12 bases line up with TRBD2. The V and J ends lost 5 bases and 3 bases, in that order; junction bases with no gene match: 6. Germline V CDR1 and CDR2: SGDLS, YYNGEE. The CDR3 has 15 residues. CDR3 residues: CASSPSGRAGYEQYF. As DNA, the CDR3 is TGTGCCAGCAGTCCTAGCGGGAGGGCTGGCTACGAGCAGTACTTC.

This chain joins TRBV18 and TRBJ1-1, with 9 bases lining up with TRBD1. The CDR3 is 14 amino acids. V gave up 5 bases and J gave up 5 bases; unmatched junction bases: 6. CDR1 and CDR2 (germline): KGHSH, LQKENI. This CDR3 reads CASSSQGAGTEAFF. CDR3 nucleotides: TGTGCCAGCTCATCACAGGGGGCGGGGACTGAAGCTTTCTTT.

A single count supports this clone. The chain employs TRBV5-4 and TRBJ2-6; 8 bases are shared with TRBD1. V shed 1 base, J shed 0 bases, and the junction held 9 bases outside the gene matches. The germline CDR1 and CDR2 sequences are SGHNT and YYREEE (reference sequence). The CDR3 sequence is 19 residues long. DNA for the CDR3: TGTGCCAGCAGCTTGACCGGACAGGGCTACCTCTCTGGGGCCAACGTCCTGACTTTC. It encodes CASSLTGQGYLSGANVLTF.

In its sample, this clone was seen once. The chain is built from TRBV30 and TRBJ2-1; D is unclear. Germline V gene lookup returns CDR1 GTSNPN and CDR2 SVGIG (reference sequence). The ends were cut back, 0 bases at V and 9 bases at J, with 9 bases in the middle. The CDR3 contains 12 residues. CDR3: CAWSVSSVEQFF. For the CDR3, the DNA is TGTGCCTGGAGTGTAAGTTCGGTTGAGCAGTTCTTC.

The rearrangement links TRBV20-1 to TRBJ1-1; 8 bases are shared with TRBD1. The length of the CDR3 is 13 residues. The germline V gene has CDR1 DFQATT and CDR2 SNEGSKA (reference sequence). The J segment lost 4 bases and the V segment lost 3 bases, leaving 4 bases of the junction unmatched. The CDR3 DNA reads TGCAGTGCTAGTCGGACAGGGCTCACTGAAGCTTTCTTT. This gives the protein CSASRTGLTEAFF.

The rearrangement uses TRBV28 and TRBJ1-2, with D possibly TRBD1 on 6 matching bases. The V end lost 2 bases, the J end lost 1 base, and 17 bases lay between the germline ends. Germline V CDR1 and CDR2: MDHEN, SYDVKM. The CDR3 extends over 17 amino acids. The chain's CDR3 is CASSLQKPGHINYGYTF. Written as DNA, the CDR3 is TGTGCCAGCAGTTTACAGAAACCGGGACACATTAACTATGGCTACACCTTC.

The V gene is TRBV28, the J gene TRBJ1-1; 8 positions match TRBD1. This CDR3 spans 14 amino acids. Germline V gene lookup returns CDR1 MDHEN and CDR2 SYDVKM. With V trimmed by 5 bases and J by 8 bases, 10 bases remained unmatched. The DNA for the CDR3 is TGTGCCAGCAGTCCAGGGGGCGCATTTGAGGAAGCTTTCTTT. It is translated as CASSPGGAFEEAFF.

A word on this clone: Other DNA sequences from this sample encode an identical CDR3 as well. The chain has TRBV28 and TRBJ1-4; D gene ambiguous. This CDR3 comprises 15 residues. Germline values: CDR1 MDHEN, CDR2 SYDVKM. Trimming removed 3 bases at V and 0 bases at J, with 8 bases between. The CDR3 spells CASSLSGTTNEKLFF. The CDR3, as DNA: TGTGCCAGCAGTTTGTCAGGTACAACTAATGAAAAACTGTTTTTT.

CDR3 in DNA: TGTGCCAGCAGTTACTCGTTTGTCGACACTGAAGCTTTCTTT. It codes for CASSYSFVDTEAFF. The gene calls are TRBV6-5 and TRBJ1-1; D not certain. V was trimmed by 0 bases and J by 3 bases, leaving 8 bases between them. CDR1 and CDR2 from the germline V gene are MNHEY and SVGAGI. The CDR3 totals 14 residues.

The chain uses TRBV18 and TRBJ1-1; perhaps TRBD1 as D (6 bases). The CDR3 sequence is 18 residues long. Trimming removed 1 base from V and 0 bases from J, with 18 bases in between. In germline, CDR1 is KGHSH, CDR2 LQKENI. The CDR3 DNA reads TGTGCCAGCTCACCACTACAGAGAGGGGGTTTAATGAACACTGAAGCTTTCTTT. Its translation: CASSPLQRGGLMNTEAFF.

The rearrangement uses TRBV27 and TRBJ2-1; 7 positions agree with TRBD2. The length of the CDR3 is 12 residues. The germline gives CDR1 MNHEY, CDR2 SMNVEV (reference sequence). V shed 5 bases and J 10 bases; nucleotides not matched to a gene: 5. The CDR3 DNA sequence: TGTGCCAGCAGTCTCCCGGGACTAGAGCAGTTCTTC. Translating it yields CASSLPGLEQFF.

This chain uses TRBV19 with TRBJ1-1, with 9 bases that match TRBD1. This CDR3 spans 14 amino acids. V dropped 3 bases and J dropped 6; count of bases not matched to a gene: 5. Germline lookup yields CDR1 LNHDA and CDR2 SQIVND (reference sequence). DNA of the CDR3: TGTGCCAGTAGTATTAGTCGGACAGGGGCTGAAGCTTTCTTT. Amino acids: CASSISRTGAEAFF.

This chain uses TRBV7-6 with TRBJ1-5; 8 bases agree with TRBD1. This CDR3 spans 13 amino acids. V gave up 6 bases and J gave up 4 bases; unmatched junction bases: 2. CDR1 and CDR2 from the germline V gene are SGHVS and FNYEAQ. CDR3 sequence (DNA): TGTGCCAGCAGTCGACAGGGGAATCAGCCCCAGCATTTT. Its protein product is CASSRQGNQPQHF.

Only one count was recorded for this clone. The chain uses TRBV5-1 and TRBJ2-7; D is uncertain. This CDR3 has 15 amino acids. The V end lost 2 bases, the J end lost 4 bases, and 16 bases lay between the germline ends. The germline CDR1 and CDR2 sequences are SGHRS and YFSETQ. The CDR3 is CASSFERSLRYEQYF. CDR3 in DNA: TGCGCCAGCAGCTTCGAGAGGAGTCTCCGTTACGAGCAGTACTTC.

This chain joins TRBV7-2 and TRBJ2-3, with 7 bases that match TRBD1. V was clipped by 1 base and J by 3 bases; unmatched bases: 4. CDR3 length: 15 amino acids. CDR1 SGHTA and CDR2 FQGNSA come from the germline V gene. CDR3 sequence (DNA): TGTGCCAGCAGCTTAGACCCGGGACAGACAGATACGCAGTATTTT. It codes for CASSLDPGQTDTQYF.

In its sample, this clone was seen once. This chain joins TRBV5-1 and TRBJ2-3, with D possibly matching TRBD2 (6 bases). Per the germline V gene, CDR1 is SGHRS and CDR2 is YFSETQ. Between the trimmed V and J ends, which lost 1 base and 4 bases, there was a span of 10 bases. The CDR3 runs 14 residues. The CDR3 reads CASSLRGGSDTQYF. In DNA, the CDR3 is TGCGCCAGCAGCTTGCGGGGAGGATCAGATACGCAGTATTTT.

Comments on this clone: Other DNA sequences within the sample encode an identical CDR3. The V gene is TRBV20-1, the J gene TRBJ2-5; D perhaps matches TRBD1 (5 bases). V shed 3 bases and J shed 5 bases, with 7 bases lying between them. The CDR3 is made up of 11 amino acids. Per germline, CDR1 DFQATT and CDR2 SNEGSKA (reference sequence). DNA of the CDR3: TGCAGTGCTAGCCACAGGGAGACCCAGTACTTC. Protein: CSASHRETQYF.

This clone was found once. The chain links TRBV19 to TRBJ2-7, with 13 positions matching TRBD2. Germline values: CDR1 LNHDA, CDR2 SQIVND (reference sequence). The CDR3 runs 19 residues. V shed 0 bases, J shed 2 bases, and the junction held 10 bases outside the gene matches. CDR3 sequence reads: CASSIEVGLAGAITYEQYF. The CDR3 coding sequence is TGTGCCAGTAGTATAGAAGTAGGACTAGCGGGAGCCATCACCTACGAGCAGTACTTC.

The gene calls are TRBV6-6 and TRBJ1-2, with TRBD1 matching over 9 bases. V lost 9 bases to trimming and J lost 2 bases; unmatched junction nucleotides: 7. Germline V gene lookup returns CDR1 MNHNY and CDR2 SVGAGI (reference sequence). The CDR3 totals 14 residues. The CDR3 reads CASDGTGMNYGYTF. CDR3 sequence (DNA): TGTGCCAGTGATGGGACAGGGATGAACTATGGCTACACCTTC.